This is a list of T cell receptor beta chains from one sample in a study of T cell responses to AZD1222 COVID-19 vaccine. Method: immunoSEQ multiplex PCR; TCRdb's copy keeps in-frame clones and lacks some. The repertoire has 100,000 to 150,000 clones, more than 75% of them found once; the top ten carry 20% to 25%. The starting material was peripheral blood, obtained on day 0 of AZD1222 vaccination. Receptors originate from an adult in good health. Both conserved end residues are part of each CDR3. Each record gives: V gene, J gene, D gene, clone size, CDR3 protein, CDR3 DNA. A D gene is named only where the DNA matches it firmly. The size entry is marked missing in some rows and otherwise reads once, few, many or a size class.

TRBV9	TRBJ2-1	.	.	CASSVVPDSNEQFF	TGTGCCAGCAGCGTAGTCCCGGACAGTAATGAGCAGTTCTTC
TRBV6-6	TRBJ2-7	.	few	CASSPWDGYEQYF	TGTGCCAGCTCGCCCTGGGACGGCTACGAGCAGTACTTC
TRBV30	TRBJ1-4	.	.	CAGRVFDEKLFF	TGTGCCGGGAGGGTTTTCGATGAAAAACTGTTTTTT
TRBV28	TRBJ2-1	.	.	CASSLSFGGEQFF	TGTGCCAGCAGTTTATCCTTCGGAGGTGAGCAGTTCTTC
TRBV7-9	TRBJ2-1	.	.	CASSPRQGPNNEQFF	TGTGCCAGCAGCCCCCGGCAGGGACCTAACAATGAGCAGTTCTTC
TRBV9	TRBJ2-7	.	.	CASSMQGDYEQYF	TGTGCCAGCAGCATGCAAGGTGACTACGAGCAGTACTTC
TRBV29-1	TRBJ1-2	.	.	CSVGLPSGGGGYTF	TGCAGCGTTGGTTTACCGAGCGGAGGGGGAGGCTACACCTTC
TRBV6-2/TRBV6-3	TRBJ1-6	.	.	CASSYSRGSYNSPLHF	TGTGCCAGCAGTTACTCGCGTGGCTCCTATAATTCACCCCTCCACTTT
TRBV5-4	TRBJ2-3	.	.	CASSPGLNTDTQYF	TGTGCCAGCAGCCCCGGACTTAACACAGATACGCAGTATTTT
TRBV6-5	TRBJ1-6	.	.	CASSYKWGSYNSPLHF	TGTGCCAGCAGTTACAAGTGGGGCTCCTATAATTCACCCCTCCACTTT
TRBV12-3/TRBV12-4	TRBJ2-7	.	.	CASSLGGPGYF	TGTGCCAGCAGTTTGGGGGGGCCGGGGTACTTC
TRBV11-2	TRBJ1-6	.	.	CASSLDRTATYNSPLHF	TGTGCCAGCAGCTTAGACCGGACAGCGACCTATAATTCACCCCTCCACTTT
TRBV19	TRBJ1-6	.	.	CASSVYRDSPLHF	TGTGCCAGTAGTGTCTACAGGGACTCACCCCTCCACTTT
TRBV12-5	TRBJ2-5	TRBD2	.	CASGLGLAGGKETQYF	TGTGCTAGTGGCCTCGGACTAGCGGGGGGAAAAGAGACCCAGTACTTC
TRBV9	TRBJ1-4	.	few	CASSIKWGANEKLFF	TGTGCCAGCAGCATTAAGTGGGGCGCTAATGAAAAACTGTTTTTT
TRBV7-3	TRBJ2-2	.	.	CASSLGLTNTGELFF	TGTGCCAGCAGCCTAGGACTAACGAACACCGGGGAGCTGTTTTTT
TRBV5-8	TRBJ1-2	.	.	CASSLLEVFNYGYTF	TGTGCCAGCAGCTTGCTAGAGGTTTTTAACTATGGCTACACCTTC
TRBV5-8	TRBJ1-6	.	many	CASSRDGALSPLHF	TGTGCCAGCAGCCGGGACGGGGCCCTTTCACCCCTCCACTTT
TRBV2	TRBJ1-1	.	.	CASSERENTEAFF	TGTGCCAGCAGTGAGAGGGAGAACACTGAAGCTTTCTTT
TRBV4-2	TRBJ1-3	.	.	CASSQEEVSGNTIYF	TGTGCCAGCAGCCAAGAAGAAGTCTCTGGAAACACCATATATTTT
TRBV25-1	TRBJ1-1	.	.	CASSELPPNTEAFF	TGTGCCAGCAGTGAATTACCCCCCAACACTGAAGCTTTCTTT
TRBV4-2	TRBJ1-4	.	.	CASSQDGGREKLFF	TGTGCCAGCAGCCAAGATGGGGGCAGGGAAAAACTGTTTTTT
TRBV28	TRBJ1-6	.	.	CASSIRGNNSPLHF	TGTGCCAGCAGTATACGGGGGAATAATTCACCCCTCCACTTT
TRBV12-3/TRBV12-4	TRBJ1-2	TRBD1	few	CASAGQGAGYTF	TGTGCCTCCGCGGGACAGGGGGCTGGCTACACCTTC
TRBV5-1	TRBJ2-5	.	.	CASSLNVETQYF	TGCGCCAGCAGCCTCAACGTAGAGACCCAGTACTTC
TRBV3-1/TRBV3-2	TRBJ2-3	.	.	CASSQDPRGEDTQYF	TGTGCCAGCAGCCAAGATCCCAGGGGGGAAGATACGCAGTATTTT
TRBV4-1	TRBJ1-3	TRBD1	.	CASSTLQGAAGNTIYF	TGCGCCAGCAGCACCCTACAGGGGGCTGCGGGAAACACCATATATTTT
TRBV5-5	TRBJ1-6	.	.	CASSFRGHNSPLHF	TGTGCCAGCAGCTTTCGGGGCCATAATTCACCCCTCCACTTT
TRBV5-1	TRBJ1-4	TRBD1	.	CASSPHGQGEGEKLFF	TGCGCCAGCAGCCCACATGGACAGGGAGAGGGTGAAAAACTGTTTTTT
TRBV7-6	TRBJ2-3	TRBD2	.	CASRRGLAGGTDTQYF	TGTGCCAGCAGGAGGGGACTAGCGGGGGGCACAGATACGCAGTATTTT
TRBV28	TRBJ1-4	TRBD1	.	CASKTGTGYGKLFF	TGTGCCAGCAAAACGGGGACAGGGTATGGAAAACTGTTTTTT
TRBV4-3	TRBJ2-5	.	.	CASSQDRGAQGTQYF	TGCGCCAGCAGCCAAGATAGGGGGGCCCAAGGGACCCAGTACTTC
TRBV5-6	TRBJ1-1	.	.	CASSPLTIKSDTEAFF	TGTGCCAGCAGCCCTTTGACCATTAAGTCGGACACTGAAGCTTTCTTT
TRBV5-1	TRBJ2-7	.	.	CASSGGTGGAYEQYF	TGCGCCAGCAGCGGAGGTACAGGGGGGGCCTACGAGCAGTACTTC
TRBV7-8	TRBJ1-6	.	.	CASSLSWDSPLHF	TGTGCCAGCAGCTTGTCGTGGGATTCACCCCTCCACTTT
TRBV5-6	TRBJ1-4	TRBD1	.	CASSTRTGEKLFF	TGTGCCAGCAGCACCAGGACAGGGGAAAAACTGTTTTTT
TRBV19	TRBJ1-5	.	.	CASSRGRYYSNQPQHF	TGTGCCAGTAGTAGAGGCCGCTACTATAGCAATCAGCCCCAGCATTTT
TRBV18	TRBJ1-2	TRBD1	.	CASSPVPGTGNYGYTF	TGTGCCAGCTCACCAGTCCCCGGGACAGGGAACTATGGCTACACCTTC
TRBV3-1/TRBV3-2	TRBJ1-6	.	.	CASSPPRHGRSDSPLHF	TGTGCCAGCAGCCCTCCGAGACATGGCAGGTCTGATTCACCCCTCCACTTT
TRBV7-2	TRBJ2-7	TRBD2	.	CASSSTTSGNEQYF	TGTGCCAGCAGCTCAACGACTAGCGGGAACGAGCAGTACTTC
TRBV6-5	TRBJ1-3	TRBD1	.	CASSTGEGNTIYF	TGTGCCAGCAGTACAGGGGAAGGAAACACCATATATTTT
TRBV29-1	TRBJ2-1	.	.	CSVSRGSSYNEQFF	TGCAGCGTGAGCCGGGGGAGTTCCTACAATGAGCAGTTCTTC
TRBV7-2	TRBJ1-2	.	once	CASSSGDFGINYGYTF	TGTGCCAGCAGTTCAGGGGATTTTGGGATTAACTATGGCTACACCTTC
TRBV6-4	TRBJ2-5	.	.	CASTSGETQYF	TGTGCCAGCACCTCGGGGGAGACCCAGTACTTC
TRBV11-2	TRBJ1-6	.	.	CASSLGAGLDYNSPLHF	TGTGCCAGCAGCTTAGGGGCAGGCTTAGACTATAATTCACCCCTCCACTTT
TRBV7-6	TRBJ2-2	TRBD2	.	CASSPVGRGGRTGELFF	TGTGCCAGCAGTCCCGTCGGTCGGGGGGGCCGGACCGGGGAGCTGTTTTTT
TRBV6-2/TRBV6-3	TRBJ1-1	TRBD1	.	CASSWEQGAYTEAFF	TGTGCCAGCAGTTGGGAACAGGGGGCATACACTGAAGCTTTCTTT
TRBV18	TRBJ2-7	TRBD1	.	CASSFTGGSSSYEQYF	TGTGCCAGCTCATTTACAGGGGGCAGTAGCTCCTACGAGCAGTACTTC
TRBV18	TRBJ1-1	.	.	CASSPPQQGIMNTEAFF	TGTGCCAGCTCACCACCGCAACAGGGAATCATGAACACTGAAGCTTTCTTT
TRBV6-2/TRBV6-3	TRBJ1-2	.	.	CASSNQRGDYGYTF	TGTGCCAGCAGTAACCAGCGGGGGGACTATGGCTACACCTTC
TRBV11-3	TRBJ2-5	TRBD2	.	CASSPGGGSEETQYF	TGTGCCAGCAGTCCGGGAGGCGGCAGCGAAGAGACCCAGTACTTC
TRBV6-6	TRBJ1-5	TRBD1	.	CASSYGTGALRDPQHF	TGTGCCAGCAGTTACGGGACAGGGGCTCTCCGGGATCCCCAGCATTTT
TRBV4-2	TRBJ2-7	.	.	CASSPSQGRGLSSYEQYF	TGTGCCAGCAGCCCGTCTCAGGGGCGAGGGTTAAGTTCCTACGAGCAGTACTTC
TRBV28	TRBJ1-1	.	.	CASSETTPSSVAFF	TGTGCCAGCAGCGAAACAACTCCCTCATCCGTCGCTTTCTTT